This TCR beta chain is drawn from a study of neoadjuvant anti-PD-1 for oral cavity cancer. Germline CDR1 and CDR2: MGHRA and YSYEKL. V gave up 4 bases and J gave up 3 bases; unmatched junction bases: 5. The CDR3 has 14 amino acids. Time point specified: after neoadjuvant nivolumab, at surgical resection. The protocol was immunoSEQ multiplex PCR, while the TCRdb copy is restricted to in-frame clones and leaves out a portion. The table records 73,000 or so clones, approximately 85% of them present only once. This clonotype originated in a person between 35 and 79 years old with oral cavity squamous cell carcinoma. The rearrangement joins TRBV4-1 to TRBJ2-7, with 8 bases matching TRBD2. The material was PBMCs, obtained after nivolumab (anti-PD-1) treatment. The CDR3 sequence is CASSLTSENYEQYF. The CDR3 DNA follows: TGCGCCAGCAGCCTGACTAGCGAAAACTACGAGCAGTACTTC.